These 16 T cell receptor beta chains were all obtained from the same sample, sequenced in a study of blood T cell repertoires in COVID-19. The data were produced by immunoSEQ multiplex PCR, yet TCRdb's version contains in-frame clones alone and is incomplete. The data hold about 240,000 clones, with approximately 78% observed a single time. The sequenced sample was peripheral blood. The receptor set was obtained from a woman in her fifties or sixties with active or convalescent COVID-19.

The chain uses TRBV3-1 (or the pseudogene TRBV3-2) and TRBJ2-5, with 7 bases identical to TRBD1. With V trimmed by 4 bases and J by 2 bases, 4 bases remained unmatched. Germline V gene lookup returns CDR1 LGHDT and CDR2 YNNKEL (reference sequence). The CDR3 is made up of 14 amino acids. The CDR3 DNA reads TGTGCCAGCAGCCTCGGGACAGCACAAGAGACCCAGTACTTC. It yields the protein CASSLGTAQETQYF.

This clone was seen a single time. V and J are TRBV6-2 or TRBV6-3 and TRBJ2-1, with 7 bases lining up with TRBD1. The J segment lost 4 bases and the V segment lost 4 bases, leaving 7 bases of the junction unmatched. The germline gives CDR1 MNHEY, CDR2 SVGEGT. This CDR3 is 15 amino acids long. CDR3 bases: TGTGCCAGCAGTTTTGGGACAGCAACATACAATGAGCAGTTCTTC. It specifies CASSFGTATYNEQFF.

This chain joins TRBV2 and TRBJ2-2; D uncertain. CDR1 is SNHLY and CDR2 is FYNNEI in the germline V gene. Trimming took off 3 bases at V and 6 bases at J, with 11 bases between the two ends. The CDR3 has 14 amino acids. The CDR3 is CASSDSEAAGELFF. CDR3 DNA sequence: TGTGCCAGCAGTGACTCTGAGGCGGCCGGGGAGCTGTTTTTT.

The genes are TRBV30 and TRBJ1-4; D possibly corresponds to TRBD1 (5 bases). V was pared by 0 bases and J by 14 bases, with 10 bases between. The germline CDR1 and CDR2 sequences are GTSNPN and SVGIG (reference sequence). The CDR3 extends over 11 amino acids. CDR3 sequence (DNA): TGTGCCTGGAGTGTAGCGGGGACCCTGTTTTTT. As protein: CAWSVAGTLFF.

The chain employs TRBV11-2 and TRBJ2-7; 7 bases align to TRBD2. The CDR3 contains 15 residues. CDR1 and CDR2 (germline): SGHAT, FQNNGV. V lost 4 bases, J lost 0 bases, and 6 bases stayed unmatched. CDR3 coding DNA: TGTGCCAGCAGCTCAGGGAGGGGAAGCTCCTACGAGCAGTACTTC. Protein: CASSSGRGSSYEQYF.

In this sample, this clone turned up once. The CDR3 coding sequence is TGCAGCGTAGGGGGGGCCAATCAGCCCCAGCATTTT. This sequence encodes CSVGGANQPQHF. This chain links TRBV29-1 with TRBJ1-5; D is possibly TRBD1 (6 bases). The V end lost 6 bases, the J end lost 3 bases, and 9 bases lay between the germline ends. The CDR3 loop spans 12 amino acids. CDR1 and CDR2 from the germline V gene are SQVTM and ANQGSEA.

The V and J genes are TRBV5-5 and TRBJ2-3; D is undetermined. CDR1 is SGHKS and CDR2 is YYEKEE in the germline V gene (reference sequence). CDR3 length equals 13 residues. With 1 base removed from V and 4 bases from J, the gap between germline ends came to 7 bases. This CDR3 reads CASSLIGADTQYF. DNA of the CDR3: TGTGCCAGCAGCTTGATCGGAGCAGATACGCAGTATTTT.

This clone was seen more than once but under ten times. CDR3 in amino acids: CASSLDWRTSGGRGTQYF. The CDR3 coding sequence is TGTGCCAGCAGCTTAGACTGGCGAACTAGCGGGGGGAGGGGGACCCAGTACTTC. V is TRBV7-2 and J is TRBJ2-5, with 12 nucleotides matching TRBD2. Germline lookup yields CDR1 SGHTA and CDR2 FQGNSA. The CDR3 loop spans 18 amino acids. The V gene end was trimmed by 1 base and the J gene end by 7 bases; junction bases not matched to a gene: 13.

This sequence joins TRBV19 and TRBJ1-5; no clear D gene. Between the trimmed V and J ends, which lost 3 bases and 1 base, there was a span of 13 bases. The germline V gene has CDR1 LNHDA and CDR2 SQIVND (reference sequence). This CDR3 is 16 amino acids long. This CDR3 is CASSMFGTRSNQPQHF. As DNA, the CDR3 is TGTGCCAGTAGTATGTTCGGTACGCGCAGCAATCAGCCCCAGCATTTT. The whole variable domain, filled in from reference TRBV19 and TRBJ1-5, reads DGGITQSPKYLFRKEGQNVTLSCEQNLNHDAMYWYRQDPGQGLRLIYYSQIVNDFQKGDIAEGYSVSREKKESFPLTVTSAQKNPTAFYLCASSMFGTRSNQPQHFGDGTRLSIL.

The chain employs TRBV5-1 and TRBJ1-6; TRBD1 aligns across 11 bases. Germline CDR1 is SGHRS and CDR2 is YFSETQ. This CDR3 is built from 16 residues. V lost 3 bases, J lost 8 bases, and 7 bases stayed unmatched. CDR3 bases: TGCGCCAGCAGCTACGGACAGGGGGCAGATGATTCACCCCTCCACTTT. It translates to CASSYGQGADDSPLHF.

A single count supports this clone. The chain couples TRBV5-4 to TRBJ1-2; 7 bases match TRBD1. The CDR3 extends over 14 amino acids. Germline V gives CDR1 SGHNT, CDR2 YYREEE (reference sequence). Losses at the gene ends were 1 base for V and 5 bases for J; bases not matched to a gene: 5. The CDR3 DNA is TGTGCCAGCAGCTTGCCCGGGACAGCGTATGGCTACACCTTC. Translating gives CASSLPGTAYGYTF.

This chain connects TRBV19 to TRBJ2-5, with D unclear. V lost 3 bases to trimming and J lost 5 bases, with 10 bases between them. Germline CDR1 reads LNHDA; CDR2 reads SQIVND (reference sequence). The CDR3 runs 13 residues. The CDR3, as DNA: TGTGCCAGTAGTATTTCCCTCTCCGAGACCCAGTACTTC. Encoded protein: CASSISLSETQYF.

About this clone: The same CDR3 also results from other DNA sequences found in this sample. V is TRBV30 and J is TRBJ2-5; 7 bases match TRBD1. Trimming at V came to 0 bases and at J to 5 bases, leaving 0 bases not matched to a gene. This CDR3 has 12 residues. Per germline, CDR1 GTSNPN and CDR2 SVGIG (reference sequence). CDR3 loop: CAWSVQGETQYF. The CDR3 bases are TGTGCCTGGAGTGTACAGGGGGAGACCCAGTACTTC.

The rearrangement joins TRBV12-3 or TRBV12-4 to TRBJ1-2; tentative D call: TRBD1 (6 bases). The CDR3 consists of 12 residues. Trimming took 5 bases from V and 8 from J, leaving 12 bases between them. The CDR3 is CASSLGATGYTF. DNA of the CDR3: TGTGCCAGCAGTCTGGGGGCCACAGGCTACACCTTC.

The chain carries TRBV18 and TRBJ2-3; D uncertain. The CDR3 loop spans 15 amino acids. The V end lost 2 bases, the J end lost 2 bases, and 11 bases lay between the germline ends. Germline lookup yields CDR1 KGHSH and CDR2 LQKENI. The DNA for the CDR3 is TGTGCCAGCTCACCAGGAGCCCCGGCCACAGATACGCAGTATTTT. Translated: CASSPGAPATDTQYF.

J is TRBJ2-7 and V is TRBV24-1; TRBD1 agrees at 9 bases. V lost 4 bases and J lost 5; bases outside the gene matches: 8. CDR1 KGHDR and CDR2 SFDVKD come from the germline V gene. The CDR3 covers 15 residues. CDR3 protein: CATSDRGQGPHEQYF. CDR3 coding DNA: TGTGCCACCAGTGACCGGGGACAGGGCCCCCACGAGCAGTACTTC.